This passage covers 26 T cell receptor beta chains from one sample sequenced in a study of T cells in Graves' hyperthyroidism and ophthalmopathy. Researchers took RNA transcripts and amplified the TCR beta CDR3 regions from them. The HTBI primer set was used in a first-round RT-PCR of the TCR CDR3. One entry per CDR3 protein, called by TCRdb with MiXCR from the multiplex PCR reads. The data show fewer than 750,000 distinct CDR3 sequences, with about half seen just once and 7.5% to 8.5% held by the top ten. Sequencing was done on a sample of peripheral blood or thyroid tissue (not recorded which). The receptors shown here come from a young woman with Graves' hyperthyroidism.

There are many counts of this clonotype. The rearrangement links TRBV13 to TRBJ2-7; the D gene is possibly TRBD1 (6 bases). The V end lost 5 bases, the J end lost 2 bases, and 16 bases lay between the germline ends. Germline V lookup: CDR1 PRHDT, CDR2 FYEKMQ (reference sequence). The CDR3 consists of 15 residues. The CDR3 DNA reads TGTGCCAGCAGCCAACAGGGTTTAGGAACCTACGAGCAGTACTTC. It is translated as CASSQQGLGTYEQYF.

This clonotype was found a few times. The V gene is TRBV3-1, the J gene TRBJ2-7, with D maybe TRBD2 (6 bases). The CDR3 runs 14 residues. Germline CDR1 is LGHDT and CDR2 is YNNKEL (reference sequence). The V end lost 4 bases, the J end lost 2 bases, and 12 bases lay between the germline ends. The CDR3 DNA reads TGTGCCAGCAGCCCCCGGGACTCCACCTACGAGCAGTACTTC. Its protein product is CASSPRDSTYEQYF.

This chain connects TRBV6-4 to TRBJ2-7; D gene uncertain. The ends were cut back, 4 bases at V and 7 bases at J, with 8 bases in the middle. The CDR3 covers 11 residues. The germline V gene encodes CDR1 MRHNA and CDR2 SNTAGT. In nucleotides, the CDR3 is TGTGCCAGCAGTGTTCTGTGGGAGCAGTACTTC. This codes for CASSVLWEQYF.

Ten or more counts support this clonotype. V usage is TRBV11-3 and J usage is TRBJ1-1; no clear D gene. The V end was cut by 5 bases, the J end by 1 base, with 14 bases between. The V gene's germline CDR1 is SGHNT and CDR2 YENEEA. This CDR3 has 15 amino acids. In DNA form, the CDR3 reads TGTGCCAGCAGCATTGCGGGCCCCGGGAACACTGAAGCTTTCTTT. It codes for CASSIAGPGNTEAFF.

This chain joins TRBV2 and TRBJ2-7; a weak D match, TRBD1 (5 bases). Germline lookup yields CDR1 SNHLY and CDR2 FYNNEI. The CDR3 has 9 amino acids. Trimming pared 7 bases from V and 7 bases from J, leaving 5 bases between. The CDR3: CASKGEQYF. The CDR3 coding sequence is TGTGCCAGCAAGGGGGAGCAGTACTTC.

The sample holds many counts of this clonotype. The chain carries TRBV27 and TRBJ2-5; D may be TRBD2 (6 bases). Germline V gene data show CDR1 as MNHEY and CDR2 as SMNVEV (reference sequence). CDR3 size: 13 residues. Between the trimmed V and J ends, which lost 2 bases and 5 bases, there was a span of 9 bases. Written as DNA, the CDR3 is TGTGCCAGCAGTTTAGCGGGGTGGGAGACCCAGTACTTC. It encodes CASSLAGWETQYF.

The chain combines TRBV24-1 with TRBJ2-1; no clear D. The CDR3 sequence is 16 residues long. Trimming left V 0 bases short and J 0 bases short, with 8 bases between. Germline V lookup: CDR1 KGHDR, CDR2 SFDVKD. The CDR3 spells CATSDLSADSYNEQFF. The CDR3 DNA is TGTGCCACCAGTGATTTGTCCGCTGACTCCTACAATGAGCAGTTCTTC.

This clonotype occurred many times. The chain employs TRBV20-1 and TRBJ1-6, with a tentative D call TRBD1 (5 bases). Per germline, CDR1 DFQATT and CDR2 SNEGSKA (reference sequence). The CDR3 contains 16 residues. V was clipped by 5 bases and J by 8 bases, with 22 bases between them. The CDR3 nucleotides are TGCAGTGCTCGCGATTTTAGACGGGGCCGGGATTCACCCCTCCACTTT. Translated: CSARDFRRGRDSPLHF.

As to this clonotype: This is likely a read error, given that the CDR3 carries no conserved phenylalanine or tryptophan at its end. It is unclear where the CDR3 begins or ends on the DNA, so no DNA is shown, and the CDR3 is as TCRdb lists it. This chain connects TRBV12-3 or TRBV12-4 to TRBJ2-6; the D segment call TRBD1 is taken from the table without a DNA check. The CDR3 length is 11 residues, termini included. The CDR3: CASSLGQSWNT.

The sample holds many counts of this clonotype. This chain connects TRBV7-6 to TRBJ2-7; no clear D. The CDR3 is 12 residues long. With 0 bases removed from V and 5 bases from J, the gap between germline ends came to 5 bases. The germline gives CDR1 SGHVS, CDR2 FNYEAQ. CDR3 sequence reads: CASSLAYNEQYF. CDR3 DNA: TGTGCCAGCAGCTTAGCCTATAACGAGCAGTACTTC.

In its sample, this clonotype was seen many times. V is TRBV4-1 and J is TRBJ1-1, with 10 bases lining up with TRBD1. The CDR3 totals 14 residues. CDR1 MGHRA and CDR2 YSYEKL come from the germline V gene. The V and J ends lost 3 bases and 3 bases, in that order; junction bases with no gene match: 1. CDR3 residues: CASSQGQGYTEAFF. The DNA of the CDR3 is TGCGCCAGCAGCCAGGGACAGGGGTACACTGAAGCTTTCTTT.

The chain is built from TRBV20-1 and TRBJ2-7, with D possibly TRBD1 on 7 matching bases. V dropped 6 bases and J dropped 4 bases, with 10 bases sitting between them. The CDR3 loop spans 11 amino acids. The germline gives CDR1 DFQATT, CDR2 SNEGSKA (reference sequence). The CDR3 nucleotides read TGCAGTGCCAGGGGGGCTTACGAGCAGTACTTC. This encodes CSARGAYEQYF.

The table lists this clonotype with many counts. The V and J genes are TRBV20-1 and TRBJ2-7; 8 bases agree with TRBD2. Germline CDR1 and CDR2: DFQATT and SNEGSKA (reference sequence). Losses at the gene ends were 4 bases for V and 4 bases for J; bases not matched to a gene: 6. The CDR3 runs to 13 residues. The CDR3 region is CSAKLAAGYEQYF. The CDR3 DNA reads TGCAGTGCTAAACTAGCGGCAGGATACGAGCAGTACTTC.

This clonotype was picked up a small number of times. V usage is TRBV25-1 and J usage is TRBJ2-1, with 7 bases matching TRBD2. CDR3 size: 13 residues. Germline-derived CDR1 and CDR2 are MGHDK and SYGVNS. The CDR3 loop reads CTTAGPFYNEQFF. The CDR3 DNA is TGTACCACAGCGGGGCCATTCTACAATGAGCAGTTCTTC.

The V and J genes are TRBV10-3 and TRBJ2-7; D is possibly TRBD2 (6 bases). Germline lookup yields CDR1 ENHRY and CDR2 SYGVKD. The CDR3 has 16 residues. Trimming removed 3 bases at V and 2 bases at J, with 17 bases between. CDR3 in amino acids: CAISDFQGRIPYEQYF. CDR3 DNA: TGTGCCATCAGTGACTTTCAAGGGAGGATACCCTACGAGCAGTACTTC.

This clonotype showed up just a few times. This sequence joins TRBV7-2 and TRBJ1-5, with D unresolved. Germline V gene lookup returns CDR1 SGHTA and CDR2 FQGNSA. The CDR3 has 12 residues. V shed 7 bases and J shed 8 bases, with 12 bases lying between them. For the CDR3, the DNA is TGTGCCAGCACCGATCGCGGGGAGCCCCAGCATTTT. It specifies CASTDRGEPQHF.

This clonotype was recorded at least ten times. V is TRBV2 and J is TRBJ1-6, with 8 bases matching TRBD1. The germline gives CDR1 SNHLY, CDR2 FYNNEI. The length of the CDR3 is 13 residues. V lost 6 bases and J lost 8; bases outside the gene matches: 3. The CDR3 loop reads CASSRGLDSPLHF. In DNA form, the CDR3 reads TGTGCCAGCAGCAGGGGGCTGGATTCACCCCTCCACTTT. The full variable domain, rest sourced from reference TRBV2 and TRBJ1-6, is EPEVTQTPSHQVTQMGQEVILRCVPISNHLYFYWYRQILGQKVEFLVSFYNNEISEKSEIFDDQFSVERPDGSNFTLKIRSTKLEDSAMYFCASSRGLDSPLHFGNGTRLTVT.

This clonotype was counted a few times. CDR3 residues: CASGKRVNTEAFF. CDR3 bases: TGTGCTAGTGGCAAACGGGTGAACACTGAAGCTTTCTTT. V is TRBV12-5 and J is TRBJ1-1; D is unresolved. This CDR3 comprises 13 residues. The V end was cut by 6 bases, the J end by 0 bases, with 8 bases between. Germline CDR1 and CDR2: LGHNT and FRNRAP.

The chain has TRBV5-1 and TRBJ1-1; no clear D gene. Trimming shortened V by 0 bases and J by 6 bases, and 9 bases separated the two germline ends. The germline CDR1 and CDR2 sequences are SGHRS and YFSETQ. CDR3 size: 13 residues. The CDR3 region is CASSLEGSSEAFF. In nucleotides, the CDR3 is TGCGCCAGCAGCTTGGAGGGTAGCTCTGAAGCTTTCTTT.

Notes on this clonotype: Because it lacks the conserved phenylalanine or tryptophan at the end, this CDR3 is likely a read error. It is unclear where the CDR3 begins or ends on the DNA, so no DNA is shown, and the CDR3 is as TCRdb lists it. This sequence joins TRBV20-1 and TRBJ2-5; TRBD2 was called by the table and not checked on the DNA. Germline V gene lookup returns CDR1 DFQATT and CDR2 SNEGSKA (reference sequence). The CDR3 sequence runs 20 residues, both termini included. The CDR3 sequence: CSARGRHGNLSGSLGRPSTS.

This clonotype was observed a few times. The chain uses TRBV30 and TRBJ1-4; D is unresolved. The CDR3 contains 16 residues. Germline CDR1 reads GTSNPN; CDR2 reads SVGIG (reference sequence). V dropped 0 bases and J dropped 4 bases, with 15 bases sitting between them. DNA of the CDR3: TGTGCCTGGAGTGTCCTATGGGCGACGGGTAATGAAAAACTGTTTTTT. This encodes CAWSVLWATGNEKLFF.

This clonotype was detected a few times. The chain carries TRBV6-6 and TRBJ2-7, with 12 bases fitting TRBD2. V trimming: 2 bases; J trimming: 2 bases; junction bases outside the gene matches: 7. Looked up from germline, CDR1 is MNHNY and CDR2 is SVGAGI (reference sequence). The CDR3 has 17 residues. In DNA, the CDR3 is TGTGCCAGCAGTTACGCGACTAGCGGGAGAGGTACCTACGAGCAGTACTTC. The encoded protein is CASSYATSGRGTYEQYF.

The chain is built from TRBV29-1 and TRBJ1-5; D uncertain. CDR3 size: 13 residues. Germline V gives CDR1 SQVTM, CDR2 ANQGSEA. Trimming took off 7 bases at V and 11 bases at J, with 21 bases between the two ends. In DNA, the CDR3 is TGCAGCGCCCGAGGCGGGAGGCAAGAGACCCAGCATTTT. This encodes CSARGGRQETQHF.

This chain joins TRBV10-3 and TRBJ2-7; the match to TRBD1 covers 10 bases. This CDR3 has 14 amino acids. Trimming took 10 bases from V and 9 from J; bases not matched to a gene: 15. The germline V gene has CDR1 ENHRY and CDR2 SYGVKD. As DNA, the CDR3 is TGTGCCAGTATCTCGACAGGGGGCCACTCCGGGCAGTACTTC. It encodes CASISTGGHSGQYF.

As concerns this clonotype: A read error may account for a junction end that differs from germline. The V and J genes are TRBV7-2 and TRBJ2-7, with TRBD1 identical over 11 bases. This CDR3 contains 18 residues. Germline CDR1 is SGHTA and CDR2 is FQGNSA. The CDR3 reads CASSHLDRGLGGANEQYF. CDR3 nucleotide sequence: TGCGCCAGCAGCCACCTGGACAGGGGGCTTGGTGGGGCCAACGAGCAGTACTTC.

This clonotype was found once. The chain employs TRBV29-1 and TRBJ2-5; D is possibly TRBD2 (5 bases). The CDR3 sequence is 11 residues long. Deletions cut 7 bases from V and 5 bases from J, with 11 bases between. Germline values: CDR1 SQVTM, CDR2 ANQGSEA. The CDR3 bases are TGCAGCGGGCCCGGGGAGGAGACCCAGTACTTC. Protein: CSGPGEETQYF.